This entry concerns a single T cell receptor beta chain. This sample stems from a study of blood T cell repertoires in COVID-19. Method: immunoSEQ multiplex PCR; TCRdb's copy keeps in-frame clones and lacks some. This sample has 230,000 or so clones, with 65% to 85% found just once. Self-reported history from a screening survey and questionnaire set each donor's cohort. Symptom resolution, clearance, or two negative PCRs marked donors in Cohort 3 as recovered. Germline CDR1 is SGHKS and CDR2 is YYEKEE (reference sequence). Trimming took 5 bases from V and 2 from J; bases not matched to a gene: 10. The CDR3 loop spans 16 amino acids.

This clonotype was obtained from a man aged 45-65 years who had recovered from COVID-19. Sequencing was done on a sample of PBMCs or T cells enriched from blood (not recorded which). The chain uses TRBV5-5 and TRBJ1-5; TRBD1 matches 7 bases. For the CDR3, the DNA is TGTGCCAGCAGGAAGCCAGGGGGAAGGGGCAATCAGCCCCAGCATTTT. It translates to CASRKPGGRGNQPQHF.